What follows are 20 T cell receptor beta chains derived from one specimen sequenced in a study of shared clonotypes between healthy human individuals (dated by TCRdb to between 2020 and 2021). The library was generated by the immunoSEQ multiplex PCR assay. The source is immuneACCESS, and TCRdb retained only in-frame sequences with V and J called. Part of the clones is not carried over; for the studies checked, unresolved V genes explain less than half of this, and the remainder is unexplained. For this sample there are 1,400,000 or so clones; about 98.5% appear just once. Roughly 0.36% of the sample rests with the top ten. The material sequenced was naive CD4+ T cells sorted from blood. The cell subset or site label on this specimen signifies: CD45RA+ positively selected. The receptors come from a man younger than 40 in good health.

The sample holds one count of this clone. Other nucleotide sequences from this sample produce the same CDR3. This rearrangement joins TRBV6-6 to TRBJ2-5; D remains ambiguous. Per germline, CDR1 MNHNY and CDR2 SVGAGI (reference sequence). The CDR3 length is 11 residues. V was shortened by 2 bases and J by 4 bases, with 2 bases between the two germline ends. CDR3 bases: TGTGCCAGCAGTTACGGAGAGACCCAGTACTTC. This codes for CASSYGETQYF.

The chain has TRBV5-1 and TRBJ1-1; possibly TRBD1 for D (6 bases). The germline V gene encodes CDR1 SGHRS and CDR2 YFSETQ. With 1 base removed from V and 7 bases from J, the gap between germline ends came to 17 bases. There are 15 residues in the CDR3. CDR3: CASSLRTVGVDEAFF. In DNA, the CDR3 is TGCGCCAGCAGCTTGCGGACAGTTGGGGTGGATGAAGCTTTCTTT.

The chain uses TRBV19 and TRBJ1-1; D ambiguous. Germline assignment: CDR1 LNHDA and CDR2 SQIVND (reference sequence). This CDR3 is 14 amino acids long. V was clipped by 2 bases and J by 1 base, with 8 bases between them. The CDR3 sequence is CASSIPTANTEAFF. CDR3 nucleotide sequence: TGTGCCAGTAGTATACCTACGGCGAACACTGAAGCTTTCTTT. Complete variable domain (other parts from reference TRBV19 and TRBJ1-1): DGGITQSPKYLFRKEGQNVTLSCEQNLNHDAMYWYRQDPGQGLRLIYYSQIVNDFQKGDIAEGYSVSREKKESFPLTVTSAQKNPTAFYLCASSIPTANTEAFFGQGTRLTVV.

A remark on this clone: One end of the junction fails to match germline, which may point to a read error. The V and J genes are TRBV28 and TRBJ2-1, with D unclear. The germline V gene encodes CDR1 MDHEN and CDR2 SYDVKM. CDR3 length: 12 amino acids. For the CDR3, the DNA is TGTGCCAGCAGTTTAAACCCCGGTGAGGAGTTCTTC. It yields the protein CASSLNPGEEFF.

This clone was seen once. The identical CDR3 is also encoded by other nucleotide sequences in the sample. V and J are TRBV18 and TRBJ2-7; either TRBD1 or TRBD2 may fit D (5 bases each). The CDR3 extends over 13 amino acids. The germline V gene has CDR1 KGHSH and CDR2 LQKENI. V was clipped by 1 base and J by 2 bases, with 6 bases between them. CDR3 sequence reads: CASSPQGPYEQYF. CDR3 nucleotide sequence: TGTGCCAGCTCACCACAGGGACCCTACGAGCAGTACTTC.

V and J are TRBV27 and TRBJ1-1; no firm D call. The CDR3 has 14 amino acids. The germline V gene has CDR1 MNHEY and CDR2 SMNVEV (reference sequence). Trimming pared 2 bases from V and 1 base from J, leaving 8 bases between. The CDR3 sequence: CASSLIGANTEAFF. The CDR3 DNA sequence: TGTGCCAGCAGTTTAATTGGAGCGAACACTGAAGCTTTCTTT.

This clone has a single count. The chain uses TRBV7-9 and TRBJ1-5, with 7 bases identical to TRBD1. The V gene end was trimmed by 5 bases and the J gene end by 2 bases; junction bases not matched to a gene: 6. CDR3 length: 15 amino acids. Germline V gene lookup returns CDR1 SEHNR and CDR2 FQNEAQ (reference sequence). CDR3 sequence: CASSDGQVGNQPQHF. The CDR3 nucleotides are TGTGCCAGCAGCGATGGACAGGTCGGCAATCAGCCCCAGCATTTT.

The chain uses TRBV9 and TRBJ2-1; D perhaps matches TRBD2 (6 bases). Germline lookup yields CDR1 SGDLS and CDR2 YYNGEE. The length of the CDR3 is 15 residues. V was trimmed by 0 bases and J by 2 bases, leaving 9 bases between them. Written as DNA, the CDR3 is TGTGCCAGCAGCGTAGAGGAGGGCGCCTACAATGAGCAGTTCTTC. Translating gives CASSVEEGAYNEQFF.

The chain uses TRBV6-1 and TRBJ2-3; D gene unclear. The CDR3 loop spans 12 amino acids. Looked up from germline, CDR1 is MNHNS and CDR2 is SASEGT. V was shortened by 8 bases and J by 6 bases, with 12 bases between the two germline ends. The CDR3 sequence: CASRRSSDTQYF. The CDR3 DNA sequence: TGTGCCAGCCGACGTTCGTCTGATACGCAGTATTTT.

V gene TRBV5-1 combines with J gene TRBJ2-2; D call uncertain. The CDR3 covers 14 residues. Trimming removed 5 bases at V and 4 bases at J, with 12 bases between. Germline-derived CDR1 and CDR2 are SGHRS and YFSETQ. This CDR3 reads CASRVPPGTGELFF. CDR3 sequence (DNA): TGCGCCAGCAGAGTCCCGCCCGGCACCGGGGAGCTGTTTTTT.

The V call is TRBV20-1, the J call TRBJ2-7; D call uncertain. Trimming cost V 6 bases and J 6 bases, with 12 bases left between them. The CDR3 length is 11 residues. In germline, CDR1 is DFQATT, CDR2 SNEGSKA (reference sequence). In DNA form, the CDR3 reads TGCAGTGCCCTACGGGCGGCCGAGCAGTACTTC. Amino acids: CSALRAAEQYF.

The CDR3 region is CASRYPVNGEQFF. CDR3 sequence (DNA): TGTGCCAGTCGGTACCCCGTTAATGGGGAGCAGTTCTTC. J is TRBJ2-1 and V is TRBV6-5; D gene uncertain. Germline assignment: CDR1 MNHEY and CDR2 SVGAGI. V was cut by 9 bases and J by 10 bases, with 19 bases left in between. This CDR3 contains 13 residues.

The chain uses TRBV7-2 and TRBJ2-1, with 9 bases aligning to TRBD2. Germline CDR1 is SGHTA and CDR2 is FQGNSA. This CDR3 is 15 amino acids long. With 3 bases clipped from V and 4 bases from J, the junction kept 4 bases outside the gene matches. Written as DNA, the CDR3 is TGTGCCAGCAGCTTTAGCGGGAGCAATTACAATGAGCAGTTCTTC. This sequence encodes CASSFSGSNYNEQFF. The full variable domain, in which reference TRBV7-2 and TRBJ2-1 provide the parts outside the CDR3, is GAGVSQSPSNKVTEKGKDVELRCDPISGHTALYWYRQSLGQGLEFLIYFQGNSAPDKSGLPSDRFSAERTGGSVSTLTIQRTQQEDSAVYLCASSFSGSNYNEQFFGPGTRLTVL.

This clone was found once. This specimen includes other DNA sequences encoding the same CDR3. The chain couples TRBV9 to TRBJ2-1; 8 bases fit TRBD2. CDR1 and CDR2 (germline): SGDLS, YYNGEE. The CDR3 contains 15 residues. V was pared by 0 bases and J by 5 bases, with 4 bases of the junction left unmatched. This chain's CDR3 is CASSVAGGPHNEQFF. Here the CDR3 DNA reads TGTGCCAGCAGCGTAGCGGGAGGGCCCCACAATGAGCAGTTCTTC.

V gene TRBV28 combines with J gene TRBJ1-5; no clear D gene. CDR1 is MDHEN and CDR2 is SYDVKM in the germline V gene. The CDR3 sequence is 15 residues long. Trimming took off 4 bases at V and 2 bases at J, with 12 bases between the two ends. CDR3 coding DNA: TGTGCCAGCAGTTACCCCCCAACAGGCAATCAGCCCCAGCATTTT. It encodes CASSYPPTGNQPQHF.

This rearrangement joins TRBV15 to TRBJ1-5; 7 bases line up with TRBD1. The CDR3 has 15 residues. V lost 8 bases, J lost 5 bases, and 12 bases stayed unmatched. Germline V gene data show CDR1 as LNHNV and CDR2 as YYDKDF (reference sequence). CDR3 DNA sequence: TGTGCCACCGGGGGACAGCCGAACGTGGATCAGCCCCAGCATTTT. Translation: CATGGQPNVDQPQHF.

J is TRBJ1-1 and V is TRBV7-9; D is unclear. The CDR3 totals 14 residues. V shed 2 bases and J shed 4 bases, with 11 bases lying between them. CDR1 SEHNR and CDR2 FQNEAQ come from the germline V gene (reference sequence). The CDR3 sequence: CASSLHAGSTEAFF. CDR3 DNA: TGTGCCAGCAGCTTACATGCGGGTAGCACTGAAGCTTTCTTT.

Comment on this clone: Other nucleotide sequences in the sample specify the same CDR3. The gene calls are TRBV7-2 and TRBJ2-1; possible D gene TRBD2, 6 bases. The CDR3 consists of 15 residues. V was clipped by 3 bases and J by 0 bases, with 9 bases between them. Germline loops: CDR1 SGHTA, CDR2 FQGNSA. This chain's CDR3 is CASSFSGSSYNEQFF. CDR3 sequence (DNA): TGTGCCAGCAGCTTTAGCGGAAGCTCCTACAATGAGCAGTTCTTC.

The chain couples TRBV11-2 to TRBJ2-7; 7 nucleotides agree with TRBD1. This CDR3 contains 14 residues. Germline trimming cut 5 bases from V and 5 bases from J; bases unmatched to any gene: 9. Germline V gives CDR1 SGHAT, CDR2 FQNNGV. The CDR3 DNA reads TGTGCCAGCAGCCCCACCGTAGGGGGCCACGAGCAGTACTTC. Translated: CASSPTVGGHEQYF.

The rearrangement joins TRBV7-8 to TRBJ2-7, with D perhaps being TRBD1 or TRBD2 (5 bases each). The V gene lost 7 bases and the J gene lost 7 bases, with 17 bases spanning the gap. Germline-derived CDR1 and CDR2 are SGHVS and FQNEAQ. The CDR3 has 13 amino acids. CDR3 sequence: CASTLWGFGEQYF. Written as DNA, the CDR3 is TGTGCCAGCACCCTTTGGGGGTTCGGGGAGCAGTACTTC.